Included here is one T cell receptor (beta chain) sequence, with context. As yet, its antigen is unknown. The trim removed 3 bases at V and 5 bases at J, leaving 3 bases unmatched. Germline V CDR1 and CDR2: MGHRA, YSYEKL. This CDR3 is built from 13 residues. This record belongs to a study of cytomegalovirus exposure and HLA in healthy donors. PCR amplification relied on 60 Vbeta primers (plus 13 Jbeta primers). Assay used: immunoSEQ multiplex PCR; TCRdb lists only in-frame clones, some missing. This repertoire shows some 130,000 clones, approximately 80% found once; its top ten account for under 3.5%. General study findings and limits: Reportedly, cytomegalovirus status was diagnosed with high sensitivity and specificity. In an earlier analysis, productive rearrangement rates for most beta V segments clustered near 87% or 30%. There were some public TCRs occurring in many donors, but most TCR sequences were rare.

This clonotype was obtained from a male donor in good health and CMV-seronegative. The chain couples TRBV4-1 to TRBJ2-7; 8 nucleotides align to TRBD1. What was sequenced was PBMCs. This CDR3 is CASSQDRAHEQYF. The DNA for the CDR3 is TGCGCCAGCAGCCAGGACAGGGCTCACGAGCAGTACTTC.